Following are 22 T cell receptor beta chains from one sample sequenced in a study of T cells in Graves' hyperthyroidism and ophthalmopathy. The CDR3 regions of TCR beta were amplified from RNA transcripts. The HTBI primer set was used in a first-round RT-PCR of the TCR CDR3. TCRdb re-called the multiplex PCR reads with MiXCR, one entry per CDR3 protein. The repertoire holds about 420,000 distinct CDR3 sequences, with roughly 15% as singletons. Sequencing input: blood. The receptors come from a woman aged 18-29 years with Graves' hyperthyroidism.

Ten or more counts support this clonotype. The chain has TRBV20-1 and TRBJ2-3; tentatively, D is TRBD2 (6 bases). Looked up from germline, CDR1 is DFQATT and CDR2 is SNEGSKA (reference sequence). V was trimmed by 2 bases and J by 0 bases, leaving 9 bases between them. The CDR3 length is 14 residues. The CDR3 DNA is TGCAGTGCTAGACCGGGACTCAGCACAGATACGCAGTATTTT. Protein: CSARPGLSTDTQYF.

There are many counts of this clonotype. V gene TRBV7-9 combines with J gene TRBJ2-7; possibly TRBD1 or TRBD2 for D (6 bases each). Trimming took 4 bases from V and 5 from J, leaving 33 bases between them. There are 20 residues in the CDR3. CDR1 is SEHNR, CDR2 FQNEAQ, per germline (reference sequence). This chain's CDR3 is CASSSSAVRDGGRGGDEQYF. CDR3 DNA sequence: TGTGCCAGCAGCTCATCTGCCGTTAGGGACGGGGGCAGGGGCGGTGACGAGCAGTACTTC.

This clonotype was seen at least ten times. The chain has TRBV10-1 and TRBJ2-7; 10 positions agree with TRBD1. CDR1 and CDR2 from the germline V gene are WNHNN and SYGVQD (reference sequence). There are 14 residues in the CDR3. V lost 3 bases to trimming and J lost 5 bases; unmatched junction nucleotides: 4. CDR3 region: CASSDGTGANEQYF. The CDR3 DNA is TGCGCCAGCAGTGATGGGACAGGGGCGAACGAGCAGTACTTC.

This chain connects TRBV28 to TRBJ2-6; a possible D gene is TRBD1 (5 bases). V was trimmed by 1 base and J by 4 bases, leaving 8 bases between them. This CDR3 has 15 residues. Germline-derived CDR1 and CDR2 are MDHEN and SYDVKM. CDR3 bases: TGTGCCAGCAGTTTATTCAGGGCCGGGGCCAACGTCCTGACTTTC. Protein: CASSLFRAGANVLTF.

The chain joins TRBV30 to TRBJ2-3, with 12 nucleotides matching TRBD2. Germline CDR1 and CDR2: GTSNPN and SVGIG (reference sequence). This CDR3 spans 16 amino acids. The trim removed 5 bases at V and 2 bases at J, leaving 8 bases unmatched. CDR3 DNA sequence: TGTGCCTGGCACGACCTAGCGGGAGGGTTCACAGATACGCAGTATTTT. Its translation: CAWHDLAGGFTDTQYF.

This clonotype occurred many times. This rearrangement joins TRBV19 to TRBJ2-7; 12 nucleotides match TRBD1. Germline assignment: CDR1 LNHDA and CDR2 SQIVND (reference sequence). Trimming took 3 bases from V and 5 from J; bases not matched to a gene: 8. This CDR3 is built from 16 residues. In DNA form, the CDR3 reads TGTGCCAGTAGTATCGCAGGGGACAGGGGGCGCCACGAGCAGTACTTC. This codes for CASSIAGDRGRHEQYF.

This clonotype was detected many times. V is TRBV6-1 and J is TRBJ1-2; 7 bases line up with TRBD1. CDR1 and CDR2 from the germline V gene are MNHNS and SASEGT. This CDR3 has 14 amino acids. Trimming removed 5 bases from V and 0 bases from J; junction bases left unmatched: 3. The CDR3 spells CASSPGTANYGYTF. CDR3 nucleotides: TGTGCCAGCAGTCCCGGGACAGCTAACTATGGCTACACCTTC.

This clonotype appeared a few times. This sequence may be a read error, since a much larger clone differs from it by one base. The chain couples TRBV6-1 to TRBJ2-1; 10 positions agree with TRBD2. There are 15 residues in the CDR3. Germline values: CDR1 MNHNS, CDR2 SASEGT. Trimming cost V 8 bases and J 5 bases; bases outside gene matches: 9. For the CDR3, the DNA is TGTGCCAGCGCTAGCGGGAGACACGCCCACAATGAGCAGTTCTTC. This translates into CASASGRHAHNEQFF.

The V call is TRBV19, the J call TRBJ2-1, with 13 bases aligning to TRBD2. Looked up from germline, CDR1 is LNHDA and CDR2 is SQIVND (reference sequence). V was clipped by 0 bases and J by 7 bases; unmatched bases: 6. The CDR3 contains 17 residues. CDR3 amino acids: CASSIDGLAGVKNEQFF. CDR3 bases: TGTGCCAGTAGTATAGACGGACTAGCGGGAGTGAAGAATGAGCAGTTCTTC.

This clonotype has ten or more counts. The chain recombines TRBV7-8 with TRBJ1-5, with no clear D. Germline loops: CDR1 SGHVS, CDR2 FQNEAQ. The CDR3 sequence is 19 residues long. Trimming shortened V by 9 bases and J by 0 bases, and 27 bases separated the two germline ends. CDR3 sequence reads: CASNIAVRAPPNSNQPQHF. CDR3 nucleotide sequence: TGTGCCAGTAACATAGCGGTACGGGCCCCTCCTAATAGCAATCAGCCCCAGCATTTT.

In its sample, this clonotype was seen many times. CDR3 in amino acids: CASSLDYLNEQFF. DNA of the CDR3: TGTGCCAGCAGTCTAGACTACCTCAATGAGCAGTTCTTC. The V gene is TRBV11-2, the J gene TRBJ2-1; D may be TRBD2 (5 bases). The V gene's germline CDR1 is SGHAT and CDR2 FQNNGV. With 6 bases removed from V and 6 bases from J, the gap between germline ends came to 12 bases. CDR3 length: 13 residues.

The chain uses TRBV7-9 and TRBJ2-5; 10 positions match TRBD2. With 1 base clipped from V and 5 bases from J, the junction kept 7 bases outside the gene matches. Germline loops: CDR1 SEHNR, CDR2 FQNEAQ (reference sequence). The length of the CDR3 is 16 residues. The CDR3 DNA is TGTGCCAGCAGCTTAGGGACTAGCGGCGCTTGGGAGACCCAGTACTTC. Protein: CASSLGTSGAWETQYF.

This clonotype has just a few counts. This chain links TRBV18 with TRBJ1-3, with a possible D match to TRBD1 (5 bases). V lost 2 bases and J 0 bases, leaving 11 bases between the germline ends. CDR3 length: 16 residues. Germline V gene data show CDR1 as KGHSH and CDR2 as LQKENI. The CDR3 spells CASSPVDKISGNTIYF. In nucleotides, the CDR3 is TGTGCCAGCTCACCAGTGGACAAGATCTCTGGAAACACCATATATTTT.

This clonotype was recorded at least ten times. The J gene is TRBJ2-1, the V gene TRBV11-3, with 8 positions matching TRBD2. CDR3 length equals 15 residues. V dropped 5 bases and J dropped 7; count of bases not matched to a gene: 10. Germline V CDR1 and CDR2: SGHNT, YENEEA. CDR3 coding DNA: TGTGCCAGCAGCCCCCGGGGGGGATGGGGAAATGAGCAGTTCTTC. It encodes CASSPRGGWGNEQFF.

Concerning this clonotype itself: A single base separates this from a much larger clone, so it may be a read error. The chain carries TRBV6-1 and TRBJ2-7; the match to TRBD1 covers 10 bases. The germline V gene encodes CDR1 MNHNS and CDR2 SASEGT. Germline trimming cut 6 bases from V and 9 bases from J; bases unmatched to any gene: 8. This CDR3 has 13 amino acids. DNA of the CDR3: TGTGCCAGCAGGGGGACAGGGGTCCCCGGGCAGTACTTC. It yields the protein CASRGTGVPGQYF.

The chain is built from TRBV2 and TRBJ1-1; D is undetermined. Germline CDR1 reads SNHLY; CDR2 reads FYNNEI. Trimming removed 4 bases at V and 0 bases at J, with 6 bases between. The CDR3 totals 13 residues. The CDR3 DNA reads TGTGCCAGCAGTGGAGCCATGAACACTGAAGCTTTCTTT. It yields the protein CASSGAMNTEAFF.

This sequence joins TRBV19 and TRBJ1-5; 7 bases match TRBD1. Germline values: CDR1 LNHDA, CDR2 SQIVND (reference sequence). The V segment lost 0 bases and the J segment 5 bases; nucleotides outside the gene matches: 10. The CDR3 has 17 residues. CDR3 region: CASSIDLVTGYDQPQHF. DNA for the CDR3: TGTGCCAGTAGTATAGATCTTGTGACAGGGTACGATCAGCCCCAGCATTTT. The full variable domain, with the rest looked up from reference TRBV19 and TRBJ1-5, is DGGITQSPKYLFRKEGQNVTLSCEQNLNHDAMYWYRQDPGQGLRLIYYSQIVNDFQKGDIAEGYSVSREKKESFPLTVTSAQKNPTAFYLCASSIDLVTGYDQPQHFGDGTRLSIL.

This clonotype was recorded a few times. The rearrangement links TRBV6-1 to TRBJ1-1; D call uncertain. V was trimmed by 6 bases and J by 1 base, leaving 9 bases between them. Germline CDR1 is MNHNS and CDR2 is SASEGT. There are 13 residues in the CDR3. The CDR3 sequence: CASRYTTNTEAFF. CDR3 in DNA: TGTGCCAGCAGATACACCACGAACACTGAAGCTTTCTTT.

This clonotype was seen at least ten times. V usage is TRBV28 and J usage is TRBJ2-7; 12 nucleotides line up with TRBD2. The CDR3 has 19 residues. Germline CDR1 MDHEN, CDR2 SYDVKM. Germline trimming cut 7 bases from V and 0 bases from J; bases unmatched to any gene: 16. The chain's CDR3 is CASIKGGLAGGWDSYEQYF. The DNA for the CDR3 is TGTGCCAGCATTAAGGGGGGGCTAGCGGGAGGGTGGGACTCCTACGAGCAGTACTTC. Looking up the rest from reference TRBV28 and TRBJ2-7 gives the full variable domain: DVKVTQSSRYLVKRTGEKVFLECVQDMDHENMFWYRQDPGLGLRLIYFSYDVKMKEKGDIPEGYSVSREKKERFSLILESASTNQTSMYLCASIKGGLAGGWDSYEQYFGPGTRLTVT.

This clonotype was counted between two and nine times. CDR3 bases: TGTGCCAGCAGTGAAAGGGGTTTTGAGGGGGGACTGAGGGCTGAAGCTTTCTTT. Residues: CASSERGFEGGLRAEAFF. The chain joins TRBV6-1 to TRBJ1-1; tentatively, D is TRBD1 (6 bases). Germline values: CDR1 MNHNS, CDR2 SASEGT. Trimming shortened V by 2 bases and J by 6 bases, and 25 bases separated the two germline ends. The CDR3 runs to 18 residues.

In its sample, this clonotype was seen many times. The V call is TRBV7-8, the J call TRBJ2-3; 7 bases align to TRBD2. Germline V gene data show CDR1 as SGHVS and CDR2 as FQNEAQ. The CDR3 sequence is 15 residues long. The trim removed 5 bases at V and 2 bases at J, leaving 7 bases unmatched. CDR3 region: CASSGGLSFTDTQYF. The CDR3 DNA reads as TGTGCCAGCAGCGGGGGACTATCATTCACAGATACGCAGTATTTT.

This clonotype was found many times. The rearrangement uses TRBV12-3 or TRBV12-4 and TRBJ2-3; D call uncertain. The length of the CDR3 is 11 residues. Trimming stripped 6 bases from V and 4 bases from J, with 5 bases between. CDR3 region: CASRISDTQYF. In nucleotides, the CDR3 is TGTGCCAGCAGGATCTCAGATACGCAGTATTTT.